A selection of T cell receptor beta chains follows, all from one sample in a study of T cells expressing NK-cell markers. Reanalyzing the 5' RACE reads, TCRdb keeps one entry per CDR3 protein, without DNA. The repertoire table contains hundreds of thousands of distinct CDR3 sequences. The specimen was blood T cells: a sorted CD56 or NKG2C T cell subset, CD4+ or CD8+ T cells, or bulk PBMC T cells (not recorded which). These receptors were obtained from a woman aged 18-69 years in good health. CDR3s include the opening cysteine and the closing phenylalanine or tryptophan. The order of the fields is CDR3 length, V gene, J gene, CDR3 protein.

16,TRBV4-3,TRBJ2-1,CASSQGGGRGRSEQFF
14,TRBV19,TRBJ2-5,CATSSVSGQETQYF
11,TRBV6-6,TRBJ2-7,CASTSRGEQYF
14,TRBV28,TRBJ2-7,CATSRQGASYEQYF
12,TRBV29-1,TRBJ1-1,CSVAGLDRKAFF
15,TRBV12-3/TRBV12-4,TRBJ1-6,CASSLGQGVDSPLHF
15,TRBV7-2,TRBJ1-4,CASSLVGQGSEKLFF
15,TRBV14,TRBJ2-5,CASSHEREFQETQYF
16,TRBV15,TRBJ1-3,CATSRDRWGSGNTIYF
11,TRBV10-3,TRBJ2-4,CAKNQEGIQYF
16,TRBV7-2,TRBJ2-5,CASSLGTSGPKETQYF
14,TRBV15,TRBJ1-1,CATSRVVRVAEAFF
14,TRBV6-1,TRBJ2-7,CASTQDGFSYEQYF
14,TRBV12-3/TRBV12-4,TRBJ2-7,CASSLQAGSYEQYF
15,TRBV27,TRBJ1-5,CASSLSRQGGQPQHF
13,TRBV28,TRBJ2-7,CASTTRETREQYF
15,TRBV10-3,TRBJ1-3,CAISEGGWSGNTIYF
14,TRBV21-1,TRBJ2-7,CASSKSGDNYEQYF
13,TRBV30,TRBJ2-2,CAWRGQGTGELFF
11,TRBV5-8,TRBJ1-2,CASSLEHGYTF